The clone carrying this T cell receptor beta chain has just one count. The sample belongs to a study of blood T cell repertoires in COVID-19. Study information: Material from acute and convalescent COVID-19 was sourced from the United States, Italy and Spain. From T cells, B-cell-depleted T cells, or PBMCs came the material, which was cDNA or gDNA.

V gave up 3 bases and J gave up 8 bases, with 16 bases separating them. Per the germline V gene, CDR1 is LNHDA and CDR2 is SQIVND (reference sequence). This CDR3 has 14 residues. Methods used by the authors: Estimated nucleated cell counts came from reference gene primer amplification. Clones were sequenced by immunoSEQ multiplex PCR, and TCRdb holds only the in-frame ones, with some missing. V, J and clone size are those of that table, while D and trimming were read from the DNA. The data show around 250,000 clones, 84% seen once. The study recruited people aged roughly 18 to 95 years across approximately 23 US areas.

V gene TRBV19 combines with J gene TRBJ1-2; D is possibly TRBD1 (6 bases). This clonotype originated in a man under 40 with acute COVID-19. The sequencing input was PBMCs or T cells enriched from blood (not recorded which). CDR3 in DNA: TGTGCCAGTAGTATTCAGGGGAAGGGCGGAGGCTACACCTTC. The encoded protein is CASSIQGKGGGYTF.